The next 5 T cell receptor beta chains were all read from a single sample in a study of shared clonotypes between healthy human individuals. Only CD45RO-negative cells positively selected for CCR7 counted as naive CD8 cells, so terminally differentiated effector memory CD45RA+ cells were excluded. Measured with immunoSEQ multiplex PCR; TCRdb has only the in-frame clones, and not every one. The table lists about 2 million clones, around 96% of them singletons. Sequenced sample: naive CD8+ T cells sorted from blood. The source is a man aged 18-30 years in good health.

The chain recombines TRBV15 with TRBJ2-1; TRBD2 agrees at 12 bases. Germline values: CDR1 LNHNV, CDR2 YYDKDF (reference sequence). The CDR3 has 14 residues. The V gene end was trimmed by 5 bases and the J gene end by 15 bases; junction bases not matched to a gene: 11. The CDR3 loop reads CATSATSGGSGLFF. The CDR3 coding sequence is TGTGCCACCAGCGCGACTAGCGGGGGATCCGGGTTGTTCTTC.

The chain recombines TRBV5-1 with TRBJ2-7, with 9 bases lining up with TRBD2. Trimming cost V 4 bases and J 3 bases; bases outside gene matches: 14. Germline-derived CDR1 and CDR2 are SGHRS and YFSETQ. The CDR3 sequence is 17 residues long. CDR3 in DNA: TGCGCCAGCAGCCCTGGAGGCGGCGGGAGGGAGGGCTACGAGCAGTACTTC. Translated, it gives CASSPGGGGREGYEQYF.

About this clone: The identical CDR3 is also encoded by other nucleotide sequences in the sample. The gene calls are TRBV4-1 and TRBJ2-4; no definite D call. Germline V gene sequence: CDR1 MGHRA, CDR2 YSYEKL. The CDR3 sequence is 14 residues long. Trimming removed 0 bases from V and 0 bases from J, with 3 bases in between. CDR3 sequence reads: CASSQEIAKNIQYF. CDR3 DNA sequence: TGCGCCAGCAGCCAAGAGATAGCCAAAAACATTCAGTACTTC.

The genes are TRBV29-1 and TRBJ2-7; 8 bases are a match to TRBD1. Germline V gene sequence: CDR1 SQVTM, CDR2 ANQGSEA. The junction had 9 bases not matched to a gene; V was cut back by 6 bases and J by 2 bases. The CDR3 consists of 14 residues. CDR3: CSVPEGTGTYEQYF. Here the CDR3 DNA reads TGCAGCGTGCCAGAGGGGACAGGAACCTACGAGCAGTACTTC.

The CDR3 protein is CASSSGFRTDTQYF. The CDR3 coding sequence is TGTGCCAGCAGTTCCGGGTTTCGCACAGATACGCAGTATTTT. The chain combines TRBV28 with TRBJ2-3; D is undetermined. The length of the CDR3 is 14 residues. V lost 4 bases and J 1 base, leaving 9 bases between the germline ends. Germline CDR1 and CDR2: MDHEN and SYDVKM.